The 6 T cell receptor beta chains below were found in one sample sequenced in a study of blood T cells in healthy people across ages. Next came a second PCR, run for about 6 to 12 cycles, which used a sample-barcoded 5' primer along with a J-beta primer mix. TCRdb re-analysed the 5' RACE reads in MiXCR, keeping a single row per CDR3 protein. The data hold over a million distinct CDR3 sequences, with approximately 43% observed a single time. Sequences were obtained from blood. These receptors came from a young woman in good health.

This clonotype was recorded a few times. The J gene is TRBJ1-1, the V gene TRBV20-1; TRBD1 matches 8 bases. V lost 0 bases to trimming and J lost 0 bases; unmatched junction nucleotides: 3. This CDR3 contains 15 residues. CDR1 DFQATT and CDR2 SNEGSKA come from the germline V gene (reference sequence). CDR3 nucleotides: TGCAGTGCTAGAGATCCAGGGGGCATGAACACTGAAGCTTTCTTT. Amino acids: CSARDPGGMNTEAFF.

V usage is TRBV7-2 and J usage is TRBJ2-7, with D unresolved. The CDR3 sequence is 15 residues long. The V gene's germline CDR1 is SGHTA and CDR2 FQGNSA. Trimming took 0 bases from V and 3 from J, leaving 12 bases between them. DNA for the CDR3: TGTGCCAGCAGCTTAGCCCGCAGCAAGCACTACGAGCAGTACTTC. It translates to CASSLARSKHYEQYF.

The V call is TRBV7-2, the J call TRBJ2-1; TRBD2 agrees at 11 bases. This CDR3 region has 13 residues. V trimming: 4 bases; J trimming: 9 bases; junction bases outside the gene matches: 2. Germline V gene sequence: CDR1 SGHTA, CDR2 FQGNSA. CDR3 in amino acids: CASSWLAGGEQFF. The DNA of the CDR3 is TGTGCCAGCAGCTGGCTAGCGGGAGGTGAGCAGTTCTTC.

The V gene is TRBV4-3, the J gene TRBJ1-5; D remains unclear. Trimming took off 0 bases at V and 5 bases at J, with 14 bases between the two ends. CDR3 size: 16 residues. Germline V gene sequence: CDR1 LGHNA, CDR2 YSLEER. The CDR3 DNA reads TGCGCCAGCAGCCAAGATCGGGCCCCGGGATATCAGCCCCAGCATTTT. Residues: CASSQDRAPGYQPQHF.

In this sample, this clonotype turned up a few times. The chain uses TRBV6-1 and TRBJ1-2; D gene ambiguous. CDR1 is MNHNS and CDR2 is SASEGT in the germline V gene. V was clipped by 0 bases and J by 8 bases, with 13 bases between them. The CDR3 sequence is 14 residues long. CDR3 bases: TGTGCCAGCAGTGAAGCTGGGCCCACCTCAGGCTACACCTTC. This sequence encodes CASSEAGPTSGYTF.

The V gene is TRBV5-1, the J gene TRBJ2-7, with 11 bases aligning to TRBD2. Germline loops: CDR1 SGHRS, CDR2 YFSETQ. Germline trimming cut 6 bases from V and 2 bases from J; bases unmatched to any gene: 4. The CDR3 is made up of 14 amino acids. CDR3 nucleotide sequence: TGCGCCAGCATCGTAGCGGGAGGGACCTACGAGCAGTACTTC. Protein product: CASIVAGGTYEQYF.